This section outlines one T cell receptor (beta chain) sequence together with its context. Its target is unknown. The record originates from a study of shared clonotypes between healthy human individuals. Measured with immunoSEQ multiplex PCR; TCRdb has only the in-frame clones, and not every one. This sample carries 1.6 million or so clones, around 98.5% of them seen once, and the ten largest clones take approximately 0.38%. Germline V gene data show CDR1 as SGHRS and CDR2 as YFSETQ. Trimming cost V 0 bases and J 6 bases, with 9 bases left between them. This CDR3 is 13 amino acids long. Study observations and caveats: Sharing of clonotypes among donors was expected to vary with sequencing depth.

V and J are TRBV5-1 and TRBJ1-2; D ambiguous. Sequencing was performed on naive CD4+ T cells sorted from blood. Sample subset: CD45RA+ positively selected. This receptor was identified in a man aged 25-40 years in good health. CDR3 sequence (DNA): TGCGCCAGCAGCTTGGACGGAGTCGATGGCTACACCTTC. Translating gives CASSLDGVDGYTF.